This entry concerns a single T cell receptor (beta chain). Its specificity is unknown. The data were taken from a study of T cells in Graves' hyperthyroidism and ophthalmopathy. General study findings and limits: A 13 V-J signature model discriminated ophthalmopathy versus stable hyperthyroidism.

RNA transcripts yielded amplified TCR beta CDR3 regions. A first-round RT-PCR of the TCR CDR3 used the HTBI primer set. MiXCR was run by TCRdb on the multiplex PCR reads, yielding one entry per CDR3 protein. The table includes around 610,000 distinct CDR3 sequences, about 14% detected once. The germline CDR1 and CDR2 sequences are LGHNA and YSLEER. With 0 bases removed from V and 1 base from J, the gap between germline ends came to 10 bases. This CDR3 is 15 amino acids long. Subjects with ophthalmopathy showed a Clinical Activity Score no lower than 3, a NOSPECS grade no lower than 4, and a duration shorter than 3 months. Criteria for exclusion of patients were uncontrolled infection, other autoimmune disease, pregnancy or lactation. Diagnosis relied on clinical symptoms, serum thyroxine and TRAb, thyroid ultrasound and orbital computed tomography.

The clonotype originates from a woman aged 35 to 49 with Graves' ophthalmopathy. This chain uses TRBV4-3 with TRBJ2-7; D remains unclear. Sequencing was done on a sample of blood. The CDR3 bases are TGCGCCAGCAGCCAAGATATAGGGCGGTCCTACGAGCAGTACTTC. Translation: CASSQDIGRSYEQYF.